Listed below are T cell receptor beta chains from one sample, sequenced in a study of OX40 agonist ivuxolimab in advanced cancers. TCRdb keeps only in-frame clones here, not all; method: immunoSEQ multiplex PCR. The sample lists more than 90,000 clones; roughly 80% were seen once. The specimen comprised CD4+ or CD8+ T cells sorted from blood, sampled in a trial of the OX40 agonist ivuxolimab. All receptors come from an adult with an advanced solid tumor such as melanoma, head and neck, liver or kidney cancer. The CDR3 runs from the conserved cysteine through the conserved F or W. Fields, in order: clone size, V gene, D gene, J gene, CDR3 DNA, CDR3 protein. A D gene is named only where the DNA matches it firmly. Clone size is not always given. Where it is, it says once, few, many or a class for expanded clones.

-	TRBV6-4	-	TRBJ2-1	TGTGCCAGCAGTGATAACAATGAGCAGTTCTTC	CASSDNNEQFF
-	TRBV5-8	-	TRBJ1-2	TGTGCCAGCAGTCAGAGAAACTATGGCTACACCTTC	CASSQRNYGYTF
-	TRBV7-2	-	TRBJ2-6	TGTGCCAGCAGCCCAGGGGCTGGGGCCAACGTCCTGACTTTC	CASSPGAGANVLTF
-	TRBV7-9	-	TRBJ2-2	TGTGCCAGCAGCTTTCCAGGGGCCGGGGAGCTGTTTTTT	CASSFPGAGELFF
-	TRBV27	-	TRBJ2-3	TGTGCCAGCAGTTTTGGGGGGTGGAGCACAGATACGCAGTATTTT	CASSFGGWSTDTQYF
-	TRBV5-4	-	TRBJ2-1	TGTGCCAGCAGCTTCAGCAATGAGCAGTTCTTC	CASSFSNEQFF
-	TRBV18	-	TRBJ1-2	TGTGCCAGCTCACCACAGATGGCGAGGGTACCGGTCTATGGCTACACCTTC	CASSPQMARVPVYGYTF
-	TRBV6-5	-	TRBJ1-2	TGTGCCAGCAGTTATGGGCCAGGTTCTAACTATGGCTACACCTTC	CASSYGPGSNYGYTF
-	TRBV11-3	TRBD1	TRBJ1-5	TGTGCCCGCCTTGGTGGGGACAGGGGGCCCCTGGTCAATCAGCCCCAGCATTTT	CARLGGDRGPLVNQPQHF
-	TRBV7-9	TRBD1	TRBJ2-3	TGTGCCAGCAGCTCTTCTTCGACAGGGGCTAGCACAGATACGCAGTATTTT	CASSSSSTGASTDTQYF
-	TRBV4-1	-	TRBJ1-2	TGCGCCAGCAGCCAAGGGGTGACGGACTATGGCTACACCTTC	CASSQGVTDYGYTF
-	TRBV18	-	TRBJ2-4	TGTGCCAGCTCACCACAGAACTCCCTAGCCAAAAACATTCAGTACTTC	CASSPQNSLAKNIQYF
-	TRBV7-2	TRBD2	TRBJ2-7	TGTGCCAGCAGCTTAGCGACGGCTAGCGGAAGACTATACGAGCAGTACTTC	CASSLATASGRLYEQYF
-	TRBV5-6	-	TRBJ2-7	TGTGCCAGCAGCTTGGGGGCCCTCTCCTACGAGCAGTACTTC	CASSLGALSYEQYF
-	TRBV7-6	-	TRBJ1-1	TGTGCCAGCAGCACAACGATATTCACTGAAGCTTTCTTT	CASSTTIFTEAFF
-	TRBV20-1	-	TRBJ1-4	TGCAGTGCTCTGTCAGAAGAAAAACTGTTTTTT	CSALSEEKLFF
-	TRBV18	-	TRBJ1-1	TGTGCCAGCTCACCCAAGCGGGAGAACACTGAAGCTTTCTTT	CASSPKRENTEAFF
-	TRBV27	-	TRBJ2-1	TGTGCCAGCAGTTTATTCTCCAGTTTCTACAATGAGCAGTTCTTC	CASSLFSSFYNEQFF
-	TRBV7-9	-	TRBJ2-3	TGTGCCAGCAGCCTTCCTGGGGGGCGGGGCACAGATACGCAGTATTTT	CASSLPGGRGTDTQYF
-	TRBV10-3	TRBD1	TRBJ2-3	TGTGCCATCAGTGGCTTAGGGCAGGGGGTAGCAGATACGCAGTATTTT	CAISGLGQGVADTQYF
-	TRBV15	-	TRBJ2-1	TGTGCCACCCGTGGGTCGAGTGAGCAGTTCTTC	CATRGSSEQFF
once	TRBV19	TRBD1	TRBJ1-5	TGTGCCAGTAGGGTGGACAGGGACGGGCAGCCCCAGCATTTT	CASRVDRDGQPQHF
-	TRBV10-2	TRBD2	TRBJ2-7	TGCGCCAGCAGTGAGGGGCTAGCGGACTCCTACGAGCAGTACTTC	CASSEGLADSYEQYF
-	TRBV15	TRBD1	TRBJ1-4	TGTGCCACCAGCCAAGGGGGCGCCGAGGAAAAACTGTTTTTT	CATSQGGAEEKLFF
-	TRBV19	TRBD2	TRBJ2-3	TGTGCCAGTAGAGACGGGGGGGCCACGGCAGATACGCAGTATTTT	CASRDGGATADTQYF
once	TRBV19	TRBD1	TRBJ1-2	TGTGCCAGTAGTATTTCCAGAGGGACAGGGATCGGCTACACCTTC	CASSISRGTGIGYTF
-	TRBV5-1	TRBD1	TRBJ1-2	TGCGCCAGCAGCTCAGGGGGCGTCAAGGGTGGCTACACCTTC	CASSSGGVKGGYTF
few	TRBV19	TRBD1	TRBJ2-1	TGTGCCAGCCGGACAGGGACCTACAATGAGCAGTTCTTC	CASRTGTYNEQFF
-	TRBV2	-	TRBJ2-2	TGTGCCAGCAGTGAAGGAAGGCAGGGCCAAGGTGGGGAGCTGTTTTTT	CASSEGRQGQGGELFF
-	TRBV7-6	-	TRBJ1-2	TGTGCCAGCAGCTTACTTGGGAGCAATGGCTACACCTTC	CASSLLGSNGYTF
many	TRBV7-9	-	TRBJ2-3	TGTGCCAGCAGCTTAGAAGGTGCAGATACGCAGTATTTT	CASSLEGADTQYF
few	TRBV5-6	-	TRBJ2-3	TGTGCCAGCAGCGCTGGCGGGGGCCGAGATACGCAGTATTTT	CASSAGGGRDTQYF
few	TRBV29-1	-	TRBJ1-5	TGCAGCGTTGAGGGGGATGGCAATCAGCCCCAGCATTTT	CSVEGDGNQPQHF
-	TRBV5-1	TRBD2	TRBJ2-5	TGCGCCAGCAGCTTGGGCGTCACTAGCGTCCAAGAGACCCAGTACTTC	CASSLGVTSVQETQYF
-	TRBV10-3	TRBD1	TRBJ2-2	TGTGCCATCACCGAAAGCCGGACAGGCGGCACCGGGGAGCTGTTTTTT	CAITESRTGGTGELFF
-	TRBV19	-	TRBJ2-7	TGTGCCAGTAGTATCAGGGAGGGGGCTTACGAGCAGTACTTC	CASSIREGAYEQYF
once	TRBV9	TRBD2	TRBJ2-5	TGTGCCAGCAGCGTCGGACTAGCGGGAGTCCAAGAGACCCAGTACTTC	CASSVGLAGVQETQYF
-	TRBV29-1	-	TRBJ2-7	TGCAGCGTTGAAGTAGCAGCCACCTACGAGCAGTACTTC	CSVEVAATYEQYF
-	TRBV5-1	-	TRBJ2-7	TGCGCCAGCAGCTTGGGCGACAGCCTTGGAGACGAGCAGTACTTC	CASSLGDSLGDEQYF
-	TRBV19	TRBD1	TRBJ1-5	TGTGCCACCTCGGTGGCAGGGGGGAATCAGCCCCAGCATTTT	CATSVAGGNQPQHF
-	TRBV12-5	-	TRBJ1-1	TGTGCTAGTGCGTCCTTTCGGGGACAAGCTTTACCAGGGAACACTGAAGCTTTCTTT	CASASFRGQALPGNTEAFF
once	TRBV19	-	TRBJ2-3	TGTGCCAGTAGTATAAACGGGGGCAGGGCCACAGATACGCAGTATTTT	CASSINGGRATDTQYF
-	TRBV2	-	TRBJ2-3	TGTGCCAGCAGTGTAGGAACAGGGAGCACAGATACGCAGTATTTT	CASSVGTGSTDTQYF
-	TRBV29-1	-	TRBJ2-5	TGCAGCGTTATAACAGGGTGGCAAGAGACCCAGTACTTC	CSVITGWQETQYF
-	TRBV7-8	TRBD2	TRBJ2-5	TGTGCCAGCAGCCGGGGGCTAGCGGGGGCCGGGGAGACCCAGTACTTC	CASSRGLAGAGETQYF
-	TRBV6-6	-	TRBJ2-7	TGTGCCAGCATGGTAGGACCGGGTGAGGGGACCCACGAGCAGTACTTC	CASMVGPGEGTHEQYF
-	TRBV9	TRBD1	TRBJ2-6	TGTGCCAGCAGCTTCTCGGACAGGGCCCCTGGGGCCAACGTCCTGACTTTC	CASSFSDRAPGANVLTF
once	TRBV7-9	-	TRBJ2-5	TGTGCCAGCAGCACGTGGGACAAGGGTAGTGAGACCCAGTACTTC	CASSTWDKGSETQYF
-	TRBV5-1	-	TRBJ1-1	TGCGCCAGCAGCGGAACCGGGCGAGAGGGGACTGAAGCTTTCTTT	CASSGTGREGTEAFF
-	TRBV12-5	-	TRBJ2-2	TGTGCTAGTGGTTTGTTCAATACCGGGGAGCTGTTTTTT	CASGLFNTGELFF
-	TRBV19	-	TRBJ1-1	TGTGCCAGTAGTATGTGGGAAATGAACACTGAAGCTTTCTTT	CASSMWEMNTEAFF
once	TRBV7-2	TRBD2	TRBJ2-3	TGTGCCAGCAGCACAGGAGGGAGCGGGGCTCTTCGAAACACGCAGTATTTT	CASSTGGSGALRNTQYF
few	TRBV7-9	-	TRBJ1-5	TGTGCCAGCAGCTTAGGGGACAACTGGGCGCCCCAGCATTTT	CASSLGDNWAPQHF
once	TRBV11-2	TRBD2	TRBJ2-5	TGTGCCAGCAGCGGGGACTACCTCCAAGAGACCCAGTACTTC	CASSGDYLQETQYF
-	TRBV27	TRBD1	TRBJ1-6	TGTGCCAGCAGTACACTCCCAGGGGGTACGGCACCCCTCCACTTT	CASSTLPGGTAPLHF
-	TRBV7-9	-	TRBJ2-7	TGTGCCAGCAGCGCCGGACAGTCATCCTACGAGCAGTACTTC	CASSAGQSSYEQYF
-	TRBV10-3	TRBD2	TRBJ2-3	TGTGCCATCAGTGAGAGCGGGGGATCTAGCACAGATACGCAGTATTTT	CAISESGGSSTDTQYF
-	TRBV5-1	TRBD2	TRBJ2-7	TGCGCCAGCAGCTTCGGGACTATCACCACTTCCTACGAGCAGTACTTC	CASSFGTITTSYEQYF